Detailed here is one T cell receptor (beta chain). Which antigen it targets is not known. Base qualities are missing; no much larger clone stands one base away. These data are taken from a study of blood T cell repertoires in COVID-19 (dated by TCRdb to 2020 to 2021). About the study as a whole: Collaborator samples came from the United States, Italy and Spain and covered acute and convalescent phases of COVID-19. The material from the prospective study consisted of cDNA or gDNA derived from T cells, B-cell-depleted T cells, or PBMCs. The dataset comprised deeply sampled blood TCRbeta repertoires from subjects exposed to, actively infected with, or recovered from COVID-19. The repertoires were released in a freely available public database meant as a resource for research on the immune response to SARS-CoV-2. The samples were drawn from the first 160 participants of the ongoing ImmuneRACE study and from roughly 1,300 subjects provided by 6 global collaborators. Sample metadata almost always included a de-identified subject ID, COVID-19 status, age in years and sex. Where available, HLA class I and class II types were obtained from metadata supplied by the sample provider rather than from assay-based typing. Study-wide conclusions, independent of this receptor: The amount of clinical and demographic metadata varied by source and participant and was provided uncurated.

Collaborating institutions collected whole blood in K2EDTA tubes following their own protocols. For TCRbeta analysis, collaborators shipped samples as frozen whole blood, isolated PBMCs, or DNA extracted from either of those sample types. Trimmed from V: 10 bases; trimmed from J: 5 bases; junction bases lacking a gene match: 13. The CDR1 and CDR2 encoded by the germline V gene are KGHDR and SFDVKD. Inclusive of the bounding cysteine and phenylalanine, the CDR3 is 16 residues long. The CDR3 DNA has 48 bases and is translated from base 1. TCRbeta CDR3 regions were amplified from genomic DNA using the immunoSEQ Assay, a bias-controlled multiplex PCR. Concerning the study's data processing: The number of nucleated cells in each sample was estimated by amplification of reference gene primers within the assay. To quantify the absolute abundance of each unique TCRbeta CDR3 rearrangement, sequence reads were collapsed and filtered. For each sample, productive Simpson clonality was calculated as the square root of Simpson's diversity index over productive rearrangements. In TCRdb, the immuneACCESS table is reduced to in-frame sequences with V and J assigned. These tables do not hold every clone; where another copy was compared, an unresolved V gene accounts for under half, and the others remain unexplained. V, J and clone size reflect that table, while D and trimming were determined from the DNA. The sample table holds under 150,000 clones, of which over 85% were seen once. The ten largest account for under 4.5% of the sample.

The specimen sequenced was peripheral blood. The TCR sequence derives from a man in his forties or fifties with active COVID-19. The chain joins TRBV24-1 to TRBJ2-3; 11 of the junction bases match TRBD2. The bases read TGTGCCACAGGGACCTTAGCGGGAGGGCCGAAAGATACGCAGTATTTT. Its translation reads: CATGTLAGGPKDTQYF.